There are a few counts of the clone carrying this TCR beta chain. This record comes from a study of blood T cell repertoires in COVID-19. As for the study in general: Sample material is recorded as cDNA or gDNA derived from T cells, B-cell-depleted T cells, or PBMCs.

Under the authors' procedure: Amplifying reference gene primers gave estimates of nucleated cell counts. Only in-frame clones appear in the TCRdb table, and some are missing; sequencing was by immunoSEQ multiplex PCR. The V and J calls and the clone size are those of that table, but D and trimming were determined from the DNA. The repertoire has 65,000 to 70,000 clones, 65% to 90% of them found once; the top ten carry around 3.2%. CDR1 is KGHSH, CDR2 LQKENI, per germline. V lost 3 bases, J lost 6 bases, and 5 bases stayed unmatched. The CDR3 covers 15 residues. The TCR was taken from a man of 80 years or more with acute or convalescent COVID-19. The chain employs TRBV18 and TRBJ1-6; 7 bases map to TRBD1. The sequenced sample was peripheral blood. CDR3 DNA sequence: TGTGCCAGCTCACCCGGGACAGTTACTAATTCACCCCTCCACTTT. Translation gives CASSPGTVTNSPLHF. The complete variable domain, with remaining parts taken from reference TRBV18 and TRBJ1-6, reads NAGVMQNPRHLVRRRGQEARLRCSPMKGHSHVYWYRQLPEEGLKFMVYLQKENIIDESGMPKERFSAEFPKEGPSILRIQQVVRGDSAAYFCASSPGTVTNSPLHFGNGTRLTVT.